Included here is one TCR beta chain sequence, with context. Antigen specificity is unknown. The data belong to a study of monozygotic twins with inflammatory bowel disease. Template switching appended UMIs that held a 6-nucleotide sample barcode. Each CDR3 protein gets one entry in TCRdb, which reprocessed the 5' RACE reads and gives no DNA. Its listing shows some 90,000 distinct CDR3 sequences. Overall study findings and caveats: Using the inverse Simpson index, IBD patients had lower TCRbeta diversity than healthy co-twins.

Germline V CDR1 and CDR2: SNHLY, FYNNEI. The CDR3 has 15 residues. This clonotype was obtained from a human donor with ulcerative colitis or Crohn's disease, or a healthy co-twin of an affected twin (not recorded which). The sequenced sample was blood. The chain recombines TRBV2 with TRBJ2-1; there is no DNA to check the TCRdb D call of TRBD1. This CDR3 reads CASSLEQGRGNEQFF.